A single T cell receptor beta chain is shown here with its context. This clone showed up just a few times. The antigen it binds to is not known. Base qualities are missing; no much larger clone stands one base away. The junction shows trimming of 6 bases on V and 4 bases on J, plus 14 bases between the germline ends. Counted from cysteine to phenylalanine, this CDR3 has 14 amino acids. Solely the CDR3 DNA is kept, with 42 bases framed from the first base. CDR1 ENHRY and CDR2 SYGVKD are derived from the germline V gene. This sample is part of a study of beta chain features in type 1 diabetes listed by TCRdb under 2018. About the study as a whole: Mean age, gender distribution, total cell number and subset yield did not differ between patients and healthy donors. The study compared TCRB repertoires of sorted circulating CD4+ T cell subsets between recently diagnosed type 1 diabetes patients and matched healthy donors. Regulatory and stem cell-like memory subsets were isolated from only 8 patients and about eight healthy donors, whereas naive and central memory subsets came from all 28 donors. A total of around 110,000,000 sorted cells were examined across all samples, and a strong correlation was observed between cell number per subset and RNA yield.

All of the isolated RNA was reverse transcribed with the High Capacity cDNA Reverse Transcription Kit, so expressed TCRB transcripts were sequenced. Deep immunoSEQ sequencing was performed on naive, central memory and regulatory T cell samples, with an average of roughly 3.6 million total reads per sample. After sorted cells were lysed in RLT buffer, RNA was extracted with DNase-treated RNeasy Micro or Mini kits, with the choice depending on cell number. Each cell subset was processed on its own to prevent cross-contamination, while patient and healthy donor samples were processed together. Using the immunoSEQ multiplex PCR, TCRB sequences were amplified from cDNA into 87-bp fragments spanning the CDR3 region. Amplicons were sequenced on the Illumina HiSeq platform. In the paper's pipeline: PCR bias was computationally corrected using synthetic template baselines, reads within Hamming distance 2 were collapsed, and singletons that could not be merged were discarded. Reads were aligned against IMGT so that V, D and J genes, CDR3 length and insertions or deletions at six rearrangement sites could be assigned. Within each subset, clonotype counts were normalized to sorted cell number, after which true diversity and Gini coefficients were computed with the tcR R package. The overlap coefficient, calculated on TCRB nucleotide sequences, was used to quantify repertoire sharing. Out-of-frame TCRB sequences from naive cells were analyzed as a proxy for the pre-selection repertoire. Not all clones reach the TCRdb copy of this immuneACCESS table, which keeps in-frame sequences only. Checked studies attribute under half of the gap to unresolved V genes and leave the rest unexplained. V, J and clone size were drawn from that table, and D and trimming were deduced from the DNA. The sample table holds fewer than 450,000 clones, of which 13% were seen once. Together, the top ten hold approximately 0.016% of the sample.

What the work shows at the level of the full study, not this receptor alone: Because the HLA sub-analyses included only small numbers of individuals, any influence of HLA type on TCRB rearrangement was left unresolved. A moderate but significant shortening of TCRB CDR3 length was observed in type 1 diabetes patients in all four CD4+ subsets. Shorter templates might be favored by PCR, yet because patient and control samples were amplified and corrected together, any such skew would affect both groups equally. Naive, central memory and regulatory TCRB repertoires appeared to be more alike among patients than among healthy donors. Because cDNA was sequenced instead of genomic DNA, activated cells with high expression could be over-represented, although the groups did not differ in activation or CD3 levels. At VDJ recombination sites, type 1 diabetes patients had fewer insertions and more deleted nucleotides, which implies abnormalities in thymic rearrangement.

A single peripheral blood draw of around 120 mL on average was collected from each donor into heparinised tubes. A BD FACSAria II was used to sort naive, central memory, regulatory and stem cell-like memory CD4+ T cells with a panel that included CD45RO, CCR7, CD25, CD127, CD95 and CD27. Purity was above 95% for every sorted population. PBMCs were isolated right away by Lymphoprep density gradient centrifugation and were stained directly, without culture. To minimize batch effects, samples were stained and sorted in pairs, one healthy donor with one patient per experiment. The chain is encoded by TRBV10-3 joined to TRBJ2-3, with TRBD2 perhaps the D gene, on 5 matching bases. This clonotype was obtained from a woman between 18 and 29 years old with type 1 diabetes. Sequencing used naive CD4+ T cells from blood. The sample's cell subset or site label is to be understood as: true naive CD4+ T cells. The nucleotide sequence is TGTGCCATCAGCGATTTGATGGGAGCAGATACGCAGTATTTT. Its translation is CAISDLMGADTQYF.